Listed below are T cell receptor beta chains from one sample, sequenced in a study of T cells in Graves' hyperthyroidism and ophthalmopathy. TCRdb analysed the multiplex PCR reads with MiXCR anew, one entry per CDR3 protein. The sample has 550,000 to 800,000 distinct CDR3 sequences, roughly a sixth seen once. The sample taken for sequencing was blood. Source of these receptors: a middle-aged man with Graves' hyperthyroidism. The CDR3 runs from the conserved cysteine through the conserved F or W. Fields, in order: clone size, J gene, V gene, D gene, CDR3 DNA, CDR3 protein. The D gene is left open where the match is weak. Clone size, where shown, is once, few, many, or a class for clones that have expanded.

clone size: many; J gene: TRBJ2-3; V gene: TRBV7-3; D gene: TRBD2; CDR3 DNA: TGTGCCAGCAGCCAGGGACTAGGCACAGATACGCAGTATTTT; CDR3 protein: CASSQGLGTDTQYF
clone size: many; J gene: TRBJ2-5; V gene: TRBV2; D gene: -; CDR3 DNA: TGTGCCAGCATCTACAGAGAGCAAGAGACCCAGTACTTC; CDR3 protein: CASIYREQETQYF
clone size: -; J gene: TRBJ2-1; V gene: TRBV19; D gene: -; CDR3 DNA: TGTGCCAGTAGTATCGCCGGGGACTGGCCAACAGAGCAGTTCTTC; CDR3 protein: CASSIAGDWPTEQFF
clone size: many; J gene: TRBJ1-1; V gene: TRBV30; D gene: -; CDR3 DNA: TGTGCCTGGAGTGCTCAGGGCAACACTGAAGCTTTCTTT; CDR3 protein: CAWSAQGNTEAFF
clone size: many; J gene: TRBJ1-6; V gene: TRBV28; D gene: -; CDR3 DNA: TGTGCCAGCAGTTTAAATCCAGGGATCTCACCCCTCCACTTT; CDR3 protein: CASSLNPGISPLHF
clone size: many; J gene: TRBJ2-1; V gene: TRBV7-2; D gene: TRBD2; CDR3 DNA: TGTGCCAGCAGAAAAGGACTAGCGGAAACAAATGAGCAGTTCTTC; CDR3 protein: CASRKGLAETNEQFF
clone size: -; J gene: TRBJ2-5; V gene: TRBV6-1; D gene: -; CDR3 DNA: TGTGCCAGCAGAGACCGGGGCCGCCGTCAAGAGACCCAGTACTTC; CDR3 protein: CASRDRGRRQETQYF
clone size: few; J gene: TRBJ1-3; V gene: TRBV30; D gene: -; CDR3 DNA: TGTGCCTGGGACAAGAGCTCTGGAAACACCATATATTTT; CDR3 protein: CAWDKSSGNTIYF
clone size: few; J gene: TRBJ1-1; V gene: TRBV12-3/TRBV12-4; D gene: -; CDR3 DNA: TGTGCCAGCCGTGAGGCGAAGAACACTGAAGCTTTCTTT; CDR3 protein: CASREAKNTEAFF
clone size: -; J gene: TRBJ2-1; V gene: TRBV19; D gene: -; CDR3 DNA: TGTGCCAGTAGTATCAAGGGGTTGGCCTACAATGAGCAGTTCTTC; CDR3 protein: CASSIKGLAYNEQFF
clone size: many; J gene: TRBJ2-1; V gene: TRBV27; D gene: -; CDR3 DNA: TGTGCCAGCAGTTTAGCTATTTTCGGGGGCTCCTACAATGAGCAGTTCTTC; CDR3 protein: CASSLAIFGGSYNEQFF
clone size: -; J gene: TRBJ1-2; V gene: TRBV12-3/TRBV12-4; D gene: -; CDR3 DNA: TGTGCCAGCAGTTTATGGGCCAGTACTAACTATGGCTACACCTTC; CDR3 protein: CASSLWASTNYGYTF
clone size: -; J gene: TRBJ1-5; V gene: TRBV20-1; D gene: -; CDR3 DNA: TGCAGTGCTAGAGACATGACAAATAGCAATCAGCCCCAGCATTTT; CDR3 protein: CSARDMTNSNQPQHF
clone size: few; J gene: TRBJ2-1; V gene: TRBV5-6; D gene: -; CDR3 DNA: TGTGCCAGCAGCTTTGCAGGGATCGATGAGCAGTTCTTC; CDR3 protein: CASSFAGIDEQFF
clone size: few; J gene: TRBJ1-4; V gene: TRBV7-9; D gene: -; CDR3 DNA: TGTGCCAGCAGCTTAGATTACCGGTCAACTAATGAAAAACTGTTTTTT; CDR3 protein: CASSLDYRSTNEKLFF
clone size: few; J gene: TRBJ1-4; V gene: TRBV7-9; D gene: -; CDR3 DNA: TGTGCCAGCAGCTTAGATGATCGGTTCGAAAAACTGTTTTTT; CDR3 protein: CASSLDDRFEKLFF
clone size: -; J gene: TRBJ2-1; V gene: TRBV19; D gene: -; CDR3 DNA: TGTGCCAGTAGTAACCGTCTAGCGACGAGCTCCTACAATGAGCAGTTCTTC; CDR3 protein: CASSNRLATSSYNEQFF
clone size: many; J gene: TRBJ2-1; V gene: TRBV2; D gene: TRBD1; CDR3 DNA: TGTGCCAGCAGGGGAGACAGGGGGTCGGGCAATGAGCAGTTCTTC; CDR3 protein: CASRGDRGSGNEQFF
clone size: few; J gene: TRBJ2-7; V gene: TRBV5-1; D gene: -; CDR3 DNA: TGCGCCAGCAGCTGGCAGGGATCCGAGCAGTACTTC; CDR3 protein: CASSWQGSEQYF
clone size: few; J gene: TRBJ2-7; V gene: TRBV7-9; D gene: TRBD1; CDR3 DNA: TGTGCCAGCAGCTCCCGGGACAGGGGCAACGAGCAGTACTTC; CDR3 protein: CASSSRDRGNEQYF
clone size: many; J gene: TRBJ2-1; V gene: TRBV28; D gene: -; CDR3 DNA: TGTGCCAGCAGTTCCCCACGTGCCGGGGCCTCCTACAATGAGCAGTTCTTC; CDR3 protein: CASSSPRAGASYNEQFF
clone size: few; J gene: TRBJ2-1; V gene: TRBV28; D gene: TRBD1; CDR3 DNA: TGTGCCAGCAGGTACGGGACAGGGGTCAACAATGAGCAGTTCTTC; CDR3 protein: CASRYGTGVNNEQFF
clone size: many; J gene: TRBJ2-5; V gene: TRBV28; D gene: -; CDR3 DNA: TGTGCCAGCAGGGAGAGACAAGAGACCCAGTACTTC; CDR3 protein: CASRERQETQYF
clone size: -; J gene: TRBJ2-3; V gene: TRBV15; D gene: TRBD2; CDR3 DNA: TGTGCCACCAGCAAAACTAGCGACACAGATACGCAGTATTTT; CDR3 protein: CATSKTSDTDTQYF
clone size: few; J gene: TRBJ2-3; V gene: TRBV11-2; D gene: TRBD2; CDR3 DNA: TGTGCCAGCAGGCCTACTAGCGGGGGGCGGGCAGATACGCAGTATTTT; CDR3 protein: CASRPTSGGRADTQYF
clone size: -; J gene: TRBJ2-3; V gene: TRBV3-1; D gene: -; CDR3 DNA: TGTGCCAGCAGCCAGACCCGGGCTCTCGGAGATACGCAGTATTTT; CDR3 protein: CASSQTRALGDTQYF
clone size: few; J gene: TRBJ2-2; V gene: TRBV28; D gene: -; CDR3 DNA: TGTGCCAGCAGTTTATTTCAGGGGACCACCGGGGAGCTGTTTTTT; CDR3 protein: CASSLFQGTTGELFF
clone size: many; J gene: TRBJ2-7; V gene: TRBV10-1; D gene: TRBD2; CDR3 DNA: TGCGCCAGCAGTGGTACAGCGGGAGGCTACTCCTACGAGCAGTACTTC; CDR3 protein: CASSGTAGGYSYEQYF
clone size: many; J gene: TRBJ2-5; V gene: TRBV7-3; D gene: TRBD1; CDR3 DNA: TGTGCCAGCAGCTTAACCCACAGGGGAGAGACCCAGTACTTC; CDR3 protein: CASSLTHRGETQYF
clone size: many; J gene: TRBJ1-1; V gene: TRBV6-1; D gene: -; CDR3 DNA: TGTGCCAGCAGTGAATCTACAGTGCTCAACACTGAAGCTTTCTTT; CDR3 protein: CASSESTVLNTEAFF
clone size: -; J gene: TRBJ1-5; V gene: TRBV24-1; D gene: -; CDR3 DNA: TGTGCCACCAGTGGAACACAGGGTAGCAATCAGCCCCAGCATTTT; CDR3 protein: CATSGTQGSNQPQHF
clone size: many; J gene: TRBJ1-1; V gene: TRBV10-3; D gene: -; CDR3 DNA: TGTGCCATCAGTGAGTCTAGGGCCACTGAAGCTTTCTTT; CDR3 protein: CAISESRATEAFF
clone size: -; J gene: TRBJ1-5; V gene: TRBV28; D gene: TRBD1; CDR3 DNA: TGTGCCAGCAGTGACAGGGGTGGGCGCAATCAGCCCCAGCATTTT; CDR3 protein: CASSDRGGRNQPQHF
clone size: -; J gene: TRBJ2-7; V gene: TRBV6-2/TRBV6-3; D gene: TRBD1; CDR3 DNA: TGTGCCAGCAGCTTTATTCAGGGGGCTTACGAGCAGTACTTC; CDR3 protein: CASSFIQGAYEQYF
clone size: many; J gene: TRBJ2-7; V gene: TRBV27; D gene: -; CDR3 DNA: TGTGCCAGCAGTCAAAATGGACAGCCCTACGAGCAGTACTTC; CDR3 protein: CASSQNGQPYEQYF
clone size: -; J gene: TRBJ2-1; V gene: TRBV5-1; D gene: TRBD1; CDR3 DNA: TGCGTTAGTGGGACAGGGGCGTCGGATGAGCAGTTCTTC; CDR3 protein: CVSGTGASDEQFF
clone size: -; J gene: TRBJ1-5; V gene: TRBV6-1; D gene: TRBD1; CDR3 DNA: TGTGCCAGCAGACAGGGGAAAAACTATAATAGCAATCAGCCCCAGCATTTT; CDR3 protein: CASRQGKNYNSNQPQHF
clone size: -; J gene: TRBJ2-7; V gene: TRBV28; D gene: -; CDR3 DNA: TGTGCCAGCAGTTTATGGACGGGTGGGTCTCTCTACGAGCAGTACTTC; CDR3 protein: CASSLWTGGSLYEQYF
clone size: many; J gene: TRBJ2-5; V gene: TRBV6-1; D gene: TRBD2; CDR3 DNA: TGTGCCAGCAGTCTTGCGGGAGGAAAGGAGACCCAGTACTTC; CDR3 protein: CASSLAGGKETQYF
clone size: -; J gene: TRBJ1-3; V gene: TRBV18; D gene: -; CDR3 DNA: TGTGCCAGCTCACCACCGTGGGGACGGATGACCTCTGGAAACACCATATATTTT; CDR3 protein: CASSPPWGRMTSGNTIYF
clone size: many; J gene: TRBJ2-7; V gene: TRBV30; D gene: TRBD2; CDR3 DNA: TGTGCCTGGAGTCTGGGACTAGCAACCTACGAGCAGTACTTC; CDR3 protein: CAWSLGLATYEQYF
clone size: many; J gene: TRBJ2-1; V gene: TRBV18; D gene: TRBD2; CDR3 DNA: TGTGCCAGCTCACCACCGTCGAGCGGGGGGTCGCGGCAGTTCTTC; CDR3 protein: CASSPPSSGGSRQFF
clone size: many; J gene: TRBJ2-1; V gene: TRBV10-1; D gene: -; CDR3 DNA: TGCGCCAGCAGTGAGTCGACTCGGGGGGAGCAGTTCTTC; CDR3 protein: CASSESTRGEQFF
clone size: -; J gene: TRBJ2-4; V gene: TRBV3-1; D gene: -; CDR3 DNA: TGTGCCAGCAGCCAAGAATGGGGTCAGCGGAAGGGACTAGCCAAAAACATTCAGTACTTC; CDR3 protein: CASSQEWGQRKGLAKNIQYF
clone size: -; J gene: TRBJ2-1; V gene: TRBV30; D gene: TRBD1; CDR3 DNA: TGTGCCTGGAGTGCCTATATTACCAGGGGGAACAATGAGCAGTTCTTC; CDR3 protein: CAWSAYITRGNNEQFF
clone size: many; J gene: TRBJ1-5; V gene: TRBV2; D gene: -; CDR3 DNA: TGTGCCAGCACCGAAGGGGGGGGCCTGATGCGGGAGCAGCCCCAGCATTTT; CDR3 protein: CASTEGGGLMREQPQHF
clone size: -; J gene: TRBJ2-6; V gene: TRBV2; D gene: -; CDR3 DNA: TGTGCCAGCAGTGTCAGGGGCCTCTCTGGGGCCAACGTCCCGACTTTC; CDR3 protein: CASSVRGLSGANVPTF
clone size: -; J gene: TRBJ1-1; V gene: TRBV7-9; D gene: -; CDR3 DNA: TGTGCCAGCAGCCCTACGCCAGGTGAAGCTTTCTTT; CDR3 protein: CASSPTPGEAFF
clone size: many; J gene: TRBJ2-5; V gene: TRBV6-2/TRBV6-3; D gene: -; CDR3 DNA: TGTGCCAGCAGCCCCCCCAGCCGAATGGGGGGCCTCCAAGAGACCCAGTACTTC; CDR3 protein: CASSPPSRMGGLQETQYF
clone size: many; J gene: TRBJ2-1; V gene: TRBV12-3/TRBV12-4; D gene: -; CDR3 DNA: TGTGCCAGCAGTTGGTGGGTACCGCCAGATGAGCAGTTCTTC; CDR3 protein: CASSWWVPPDEQFF
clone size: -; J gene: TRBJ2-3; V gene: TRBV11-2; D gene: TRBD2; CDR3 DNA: TGTGCCAGCAGCTGGAGTTTGACTAGCGGAACAGATACGCAGTATTTT; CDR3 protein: CASSWSLTSGTDTQYF
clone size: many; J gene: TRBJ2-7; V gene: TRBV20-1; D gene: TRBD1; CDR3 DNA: TGCAGTGCTTCTTGGACAGGCTCCAGGGGGGAGCAGTACTTC; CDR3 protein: CSASWTGSRGEQYF
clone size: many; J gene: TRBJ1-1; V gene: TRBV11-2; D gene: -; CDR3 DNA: TGTGCCAGCAGCTTAGAGTGGGGGGTTACGGCCACTGAAGCTTTCTTT; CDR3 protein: CASSLEWGVTATEAFF
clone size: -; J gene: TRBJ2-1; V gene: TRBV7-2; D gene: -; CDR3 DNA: TGTGCCAGCAGGAAAATCGGGGACCGGGGAAGGAATGAGCAGTTCTTC; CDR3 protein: CASRKIGDRGRNEQFF
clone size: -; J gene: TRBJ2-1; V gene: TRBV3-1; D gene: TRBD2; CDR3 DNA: TGTGCCAGCAGCCAGCAGGGGTGGGGTAGCGGGAGCCCATCCTACAATGAGCAGTTCTTC; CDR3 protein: CASSQQGWGSGSPSYNEQFF
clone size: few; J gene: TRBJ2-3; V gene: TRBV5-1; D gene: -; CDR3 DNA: TGCGCCAGCAGCTTGACGGGATATTCAACAGATACGCAGTATTTT; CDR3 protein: CASSLTGYSTDTQYF
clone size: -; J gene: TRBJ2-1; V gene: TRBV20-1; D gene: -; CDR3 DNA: TGCAGTGCTAGACAGAACTACAATGAGCAGTTCTTC; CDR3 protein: CSARQNYNEQFF
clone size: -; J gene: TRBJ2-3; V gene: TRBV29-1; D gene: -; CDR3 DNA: TGCAGCGTTGTCGTCGGACACCCAGATACGCAGTATTTT; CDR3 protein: CSVVVGHPDTQYF
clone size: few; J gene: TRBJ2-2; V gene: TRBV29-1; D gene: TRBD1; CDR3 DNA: TGCAGCGTTGAGGCAGGGGGCGCAGGCACCGGGGAGCTGTTTTTT; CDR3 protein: CSVEAGGAGTGELFF
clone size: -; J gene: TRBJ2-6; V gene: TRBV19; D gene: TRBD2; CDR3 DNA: TGTGCCAGTAGTTTGGTCATAGCGGGAGGGCCTGGGGCCAACGTCCTGACTTTC; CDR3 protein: CASSLVIAGGPGANVLTF